A single sample gave rise to the 9 T cell receptor beta chains below, sequenced in a study of blood T cell repertoires in COVID-19. Generated by immunoSEQ multiplex PCR, the TCRdb table keeps only in-frame clones and is missing some. Among roughly 190,000 clones listed, about nine tenths were seen once. The sequenced material came from peripheral blood. These receptors were collected from a man younger than 40 with acute or convalescent COVID-19.

The chain is built from TRBV29-1 and TRBJ2-1, with TRBD2 matching over 13 bases. The germline V gene has CDR1 SQVTM and CDR2 ANQGSEA. The CDR3 spans 18 residues. V was clipped by 7 bases and J by 2 bases; unmatched bases: 14. CDR3 protein: CSAELAGGTSGAYNEQFF. CDR3 DNA: TGCAGCGCAGAACTAGCGGGGGGGACAAGTGGCGCCTACAATGAGCAGTTCTTC.

The rearrangement uses TRBV2 and TRBJ1-4; D remains ambiguous. Trimming removed 8 bases from V and 7 bases from J, with 11 bases in between. This CDR3 is 12 amino acids long. Germline CDR1 SNHLY, CDR2 FYNNEI. The CDR3 nucleotides read TGTGCCAGCTGGGCAGCAGTTGAAAAACTGTTTTTT. Its protein is CASWAAVEKLFF.

The V and J genes are TRBV2 and TRBJ2-2; 9 bases match TRBD1. Germline V gives CDR1 SNHLY, CDR2 FYNNEI. CDR3 size: 15 residues. Losses at the gene ends were 4 bases for V and 2 bases for J; bases not matched to a gene: 2. The CDR3 region has the DNA TGTGCCAGCAGTGGGGGACAGGGTAACACCGGGGAGCTGTTTTTT. Amino acid sequence: CASSGGQGNTGELFF.

The rearrangement links TRBV27 to TRBJ2-5, with D unclear. V was cut by 2 bases and J by 5 bases, with 9 bases left in between. Germline V lookup: CDR1 MNHEY, CDR2 SMNVEV (reference sequence). The CDR3 runs to 13 residues. Written as DNA, the CDR3 is TGTGCCAGCAGTTTAGGTCGGTGGGAGACCCAGTACTTC. It codes for CASSLGRWETQYF.

Details on this clone: A read error is likely, as this CDR3 ends without the conserved phenylalanine or tryptophan. Because the CDR3's place on the DNA is in doubt, the DNA is left out and the CDR3 is given as listed by TCRdb. The rearrangement uses TRBV12-3 or TRBV12-4 and TRBJ1-3; TRBD1, the table's D call, was not compared with the DNA. From its first to its last residue, the CDR3 has 11 amino acids. The CDR3 spells CASSLGGQLSV.

The chain carries TRBV11-2 and TRBJ2-1; 8 bases agree with TRBD2. The CDR3 is 15 residues long. V shed 4 bases and J 5 bases; nucleotides not matched to a gene: 7. Germline V gene sequence: CDR1 SGHAT, CDR2 FQNNGV. The CDR3 nucleotides read TGTGCCAGCAGCTCAACTAGCGGAGCAAACAATGAGCAGTTCTTC. Protein product: CASSSTSGANNEQFF.

This chain uses TRBV4-1 with TRBJ1-2; no reliable D call. This CDR3 is 15 amino acids long. V was trimmed by 0 bases and J by 2 bases, leaving 10 bases between them. CDR1 is MGHRA and CDR2 is YSYEKL in the germline V gene. CDR3 in amino acids: CASSQDSGQNYGYTF. The CDR3 DNA is TGCGCCAGCAGCCAAGATTCAGGTCAGAACTATGGCTACACCTTC.

This clone was recorded once. The chain carries TRBV27 and TRBJ2-1, with D perhaps TRBD1 (6 bases). CDR3 size: 14 residues. Trimming left V 6 bases short and J 4 bases short, with 13 bases between. Germline CDR1 is MNHEY and CDR2 is SMNVEV (reference sequence). CDR3 sequence: CASSSGTIYNEQFF. The CDR3 region has the DNA TGTGCCAGCAGCTCCGGGACAATATACAATGAGCAGTTCTTC.

This clone was seen at least ten times. J is TRBJ1-2 and V is TRBV4-2; D is perhaps TRBD1 (5 bases). V was pared by 2 bases and J by 0 bases, with 10 bases between. This CDR3 comprises 15 residues. Germline values: CDR1 LGHNA, CDR2 YNFKEQ. The CDR3: CASSQSLTANYGYTF. In DNA, the CDR3 is TGTGCCAGCAGCCAATCCCTGACAGCTAACTATGGCTACACCTTC.